Presented here are 18 T cell receptor beta chains from one specimen sequenced in a study of control samples from healthy donors and cancer patients. Sequencing was performed with immunoSEQ multiplex PCR; in TCRdb, only in-frame clones are kept and a portion is missing. The sample carries 390,000 or so clones, 80% to 95% recorded once. What was sequenced was PBMCs. Receptors were obtained from a man aged 35-49 years with head and neck cancer.

The chain is built from TRBV5-6 and TRBJ2-2; D remains unclear. This CDR3 spans 18 amino acids. Germline values: CDR1 SGHDT, CDR2 YYEEEE. V was shortened by 5 bases and J by 1 base, with 21 bases between the two germline ends. The CDR3 loop is CASRTRTVNLMNTGELFF. DNA of the CDR3: TGTGCCAGCAGAACCAGGACGGTCAATCTAATGAACACCGGGGAGCTGTTTTTT. The variable domain in full, completed from reference TRBV5-6 and TRBJ2-2, reads DAGVTQSPTHLIKTRGQQVTLRCSPKSGHDTVSWYQQALGQGPQFIFQYYEEEERQRGNFPDRFSGHQFPNYSSELNVNALLLGDSALYLCASRTRTVNLMNTGELFFGEGSRLTVL.

The genes are TRBV4-1 and TRBJ1-2; weak D call: TRBD1 (5 bases). The CDR3 totals 16 residues. Looked up from germline, CDR1 is MGHRA and CDR2 is YSYEKL. V was cut by 5 bases and J by 3 bases, with 19 bases left in between. The CDR3 here is CASSFRPGEAYYGYTF. The CDR3 nucleotides are TGCGCCAGCAGCTTCCGACCGGGGGAAGCCTACTATGGCTACACCTTC.

The table lists this clone with a count of one. The genes are TRBV21-1 and TRBJ1-1; the table's TRBD1 call for D was not verified on the DNA. TRBV21-1 is designated a pseudogene. CDR3 size: 15 residues. The CDR3 bases are TGTGCCAGCAGCAAAAGGCAGGGGGGCGGCACTGAAGCTTTCTTT. This translates into CASSKRQGGGTEAFF.

CDR3 sequence: CASSAAGTGNEKLFF. In nucleotides, the CDR3 is TGTGCCAGCAGTGCCGCCGGGACAGGGAATGAAAAACTGTTTTTT. V usage is TRBV25-1 and J usage is TRBJ1-4, with 9 bases lining up with TRBD1. The CDR3 is 15 residues long. Trimming cost V 4 bases and J 5 bases; bases outside gene matches: 5. Germline CDR1 MGHDK, CDR2 SYGVNS. The variable domain in full, completed from reference TRBV25-1 and TRBJ1-4, reads EADIYQTPRYLVIGTGKKITLECSQTMGHDKMYWYQQDPGMELHLIHYSYGVNSTEKGDLSSESTVSRIRTEHFPLTLESARPSHTSQYLCASSAAGTGNEKLFFGSGTQLSVL.

The chain carries TRBV13 and TRBJ2-1; 8 bases are shared with TRBD2. Germline lookup yields CDR1 PRHDT and CDR2 FYEKMQ (reference sequence). J lost 0 bases, V lost 2 bases, and 12 bases had no gene match. The CDR3 spans 19 residues. The CDR3 is CASSLSSSGPRSSYNEQFF. CDR3 bases: TGTGCCAGCAGCTTAAGTTCTAGCGGGCCCAGAAGCTCCTACAATGAGCAGTTCTTC.

The chain carries TRBV13 and TRBJ2-5; D ambiguous. The germline V gene has CDR1 PRHDT and CDR2 FYEKMQ (reference sequence). The CDR3 is 12 residues long. The ends were cut back, 1 base at V and 5 bases at J, with 5 bases in the middle. For the CDR3, the DNA is TGTGCCAGCAGCTTAGTTTCGGAGACCCAGTACTTC. Its protein product is CASSLVSETQYF.

The chain joins TRBV12-3 or TRBV12-4 to TRBJ2-3, with a weak D call TRBD1 (6 bases). The CDR3 runs 13 residues. V lost 6 bases to trimming and J lost 6 bases, with 13 bases between them. The CDR3 spells CASRAGQGDTQYF. In DNA, the CDR3 is TGTGCCAGCAGGGCCGGCCAGGGGGATACGCAGTATTTT.

Turning to this clone: Other DNA variants within this sample encode the same CDR3. The rearrangement uses TRBV7-6 and TRBJ2-3, with D uncertain. Germline V gives CDR1 SGHVS, CDR2 FNYEAQ. V was clipped by 0 bases and J by 2 bases, with 6 bases between them. The CDR3 has 14 amino acids. The CDR3 DNA is TGTGCCAGCAGCTTAGCCGGATACACAGATACGCAGTATTTT. Protein: CASSLAGYTDTQYF.

The gene calls are TRBV3-1 (or the pseudogene TRBV3-2) and TRBJ2-1; 8 positions agree with TRBD1. After removal of 2 bases from V and 15 bases from J, the junction contained 9 bases not matched to a gene. Germline loops: CDR1 LGHDT, CDR2 YNNKEL (reference sequence). The CDR3 is 13 residues long. For the CDR3, the DNA is TGTGCCAGCAGCCAATTGGGGACAGGCCAGTGGTTCTTC. Its protein is CASSQLGTGQWFF.

The chain joins TRBV19 to TRBJ1-1, with D maybe TRBD1 (5 bases). The V and J ends lost 7 bases and 5 bases respectively, with 17 bases between them. Germline V gene sequence: CDR1 LNHDA, CDR2 SQIVND (reference sequence). The CDR3 loop spans 14 amino acids. Here the CDR3 reads CASTFGVGVTEAFF. The DNA for the CDR3 is TGTGCCAGTACGTTCGGGGTAGGGGTGACTGAAGCTTTCTTT. The whole variable domain, remainder taken from reference TRBV19 and TRBJ1-1, is DGGITQSPKYLFRKEGQNVTLSCEQNLNHDAMYWYRQDPGQGLRLIYYSQIVNDFQKGDIAEGYSVSREKKESFPLTVTSAQKNPTAFYLCASTFGVGVTEAFFGQGTRLTVV.

The chain uses TRBV28 and TRBJ1-3, with a weak D call TRBD1 (5 bases). Deletions cut 2 bases from V and 4 bases from J, with 18 bases between. CDR1 is MDHEN, CDR2 SYDVKM, per germline. The CDR3 loop spans 17 amino acids. The CDR3 DNA follows: TGTGCCAGCAGTTTACCGGGTTCAGCAGGGAGCGGAAACACCATATATTTT. Its translation is CASSLPGSAGSGNTIYF.

The chain has TRBV5-1 and TRBJ2-7; D is unresolved. V lost 2 bases, J lost 2 bases, and 8 bases lay in between. The CDR3 runs to 13 residues. Germline lookup yields CDR1 SGHRS and CDR2 YFSETQ. CDR3 sequence reads: CASSFGRTYEQYF. The DNA of the CDR3 is TGCGCCAGCAGCTTCGGCAGAACCTACGAGCAGTACTTC.

The J gene is TRBJ1-6, the V gene TRBV5-1; TRBD1 agrees at 9 bases. The CDR3 has 18 amino acids. V gave up 0 bases and J gave up 7 bases; unmatched junction bases: 11. The germline V gene encodes CDR1 SGHRS and CDR2 YFSETQ. The CDR3 DNA sequence: TGCGCCAGCAGCTTGGCCCCCGGGACAGGGAACGGGAATTCACCCCTCCACTTT. The encoded protein is CASSLAPGTGNGNSPLHF.

This clone was observed a single time. This chain connects TRBV10-3 to TRBJ1-1; D gene uncertain. Germline CDR1 is ENHRY and CDR2 is SYGVKD. There are 13 residues in the CDR3. The V end lost 3 bases, the J end lost 4 bases, and 9 bases lay between the germline ends. CDR3 DNA: TGTGCCATCAGTGACGCGGCGAGCACTGAAGCTTTCTTT. Residues: CAISDAASTEAFF.

V gene TRBV28 combines with J gene TRBJ1-2; possibly TRBD1 for D (6 bases). There are 13 residues in the CDR3. Trimming took off 11 bases at V and 7 bases at J, with 20 bases between the two ends. Germline CDR1 reads MDHEN; CDR2 reads SYDVKM. The CDR3 here is CAAKDSQRGGYTF. In nucleotides, the CDR3 is TGTGCCGCAAAGGACAGTCAGCGGGGTGGCTACACCTTC.

V and J are TRBV4-1 and TRBJ2-4; TRBD2 might be the D (6 bases). V was shortened by 3 bases and J by 7 bases, with 13 bases between the two germline ends. The CDR3 is 14 residues long. Germline CDR1 MGHRA, CDR2 YSYEKL. CDR3 loop: CASSQSRRDNIQYF. In nucleotides, the CDR3 is TGCGCCAGCAGCCAGTCGAGGAGGGACAACATTCAGTACTTC.

V usage is TRBV7-9 and J usage is TRBJ2-3; 7 bases fit TRBD2. CDR1 and CDR2 (germline): SEHNR, FQNEAQ (reference sequence). This CDR3 has 15 amino acids. V lost 1 base, J lost 5 bases, and 6 bases stayed unmatched. The CDR3 is CASSLVGGSKDTQYF. The CDR3 DNA reads as TGTGCCAGCAGCTTAGTCGGCGGGAGTAAAGATACGCAGTATTTT.

The DNA for the CDR3 is TGTGCCAGCAGCGTCGGCAGGGGGGGACAGCCCCAGCATTTT. It translates to CASSVGRGGQPQHF. The chain joins TRBV9 to TRBJ1-5; TRBD1 aligns across 7 bases. The germline gives CDR1 SGDLS, CDR2 YYNGEE. The CDR3 consists of 14 residues. After removal of 2 bases from V and 7 bases from J, the junction contained 6 bases not matched to a gene.